Shown below are 7 T cell receptor beta chains from a single sample sequenced in a study of T cells in Graves' hyperthyroidism and ophthalmopathy. The TCR beta CDR3 regions underwent amplification using RNA transcripts as the source. Using the HTBI primer set, a first-round RT-PCR was run on the TCR CDR3. MiXCR was run by TCRdb on the multiplex PCR reads, yielding one entry per CDR3 protein. The profile shows 350,000 or so distinct CDR3 sequences, under 25% of them singletons. The material sequenced was blood. The receptors here all came from a woman aged 45-60 years with Graves' hyperthyroidism.

This clonotype was recorded at least ten times. The chain is built from TRBV20-1 and TRBJ1-2; D ambiguous. CDR3 length: 13 residues. Germline loops: CDR1 DFQATT, CDR2 SNEGSKA (reference sequence). Trimming removed 3 bases from V and 1 base from J, with 9 bases in between. The CDR3 protein is CSASSGLNYGYTF. The CDR3 DNA sequence: TGCAGTGCTAGTTCGGGTCTTAACTATGGCTACACCTTC.

The table lists this clonotype with a few counts. The chain recombines TRBV12-5 with TRBJ2-5, with D perhaps matching TRBD2 (5 bases). The CDR3 loop spans 14 amino acids. Germline V lookup: CDR1 LGHNT, CDR2 FRNRAP. V lost 1 base and J lost 2, with 8 bases in between. The CDR3 DNA is TGTGCTAGTGGTTTGGCCGGGGAACAAGAGACCCAGTACTTC. It yields the protein CASGLAGEQETQYF.

This clonotype was observed at least ten times. The gene calls are TRBV20-1 and TRBJ2-7; perhaps D is TRBD1 or TRBD2 (6 bases each). With 0 bases removed from V and 5 bases from J, the gap between germline ends came to 23 bases. This CDR3 is 17 amino acids long. Looked up from germline, CDR1 is DFQATT and CDR2 is SNEGSKA (reference sequence). The CDR3 spells CSARDRGAPTGKNEQYF. For the CDR3, the DNA is TGCAGTGCTAGAGATAGGGGGGCCCCGACGGGGAAAAACGAGCAGTACTTC.

At least ten counts were recorded for this clonotype. The chain couples TRBV28 to TRBJ1-2, with D perhaps TRBD1 (5 bases). Trimming removed 3 bases at V and 4 bases at J, with 9 bases between. Germline assignment: CDR1 MDHEN and CDR2 SYDVKM. The CDR3 length is 13 residues. The CDR3 DNA follows: TGTGCCAGCAGTTTGTTGACAGCCTATGGCTACACCTTC. This encodes CASSLLTAYGYTF.

This clonotype was observed many times. The V gene is TRBV6-1, the J gene TRBJ1-1; D is unresolved. The germline V gene has CDR1 MNHNS and CDR2 SASEGT. V lost 8 bases and J 0 bases, leaving 7 bases between the germline ends. The CDR3 runs to 12 residues. Here the CDR3 reads CASEGLNTEAFF. The CDR3 nucleotides read TGTGCCAGCGAGGGCCTGAACACTGAAGCTTTCTTT.

At least ten counts were recorded for this clonotype. The chain has TRBV20-1 and TRBJ2-5, with 8 bases fitting TRBD1. CDR1 DFQATT and CDR2 SNEGSKA come from the germline V gene (reference sequence). The CDR3 extends over 14 amino acids. V lost 2 bases to trimming and J lost 5 bases; unmatched junction nucleotides: 7. CDR3 DNA sequence: TGCAGTGCTAGAATGCCCACAGGGGGGGAGACCCAGTACTTC. The encoded protein is CSARMPTGGETQYF.

In this sample, this clonotype turned up many times. The V call is TRBV6-2 or TRBV6-3, the J call TRBJ1-2, with 11 positions matching TRBD1. Trimming cost V 2 bases and J 5 bases; bases outside gene matches: 10. CDR3 length equals 17 residues. From germline, CDR1 is MNHEY and CDR2 SVGEGT. CDR3 nucleotide sequence: TGTGCCAGCAGTTACACCTCGGGACAGGGGGTGATGTATGGCTACACCTTC. Translated, it gives CASSYTSGQGVMYGYTF.